Following are 28 T cell receptor beta chains from one sample sequenced in a study of identifying expanded T cells in peripheral blood. The protocol was immunoSEQ multiplex PCR, while the TCRdb copy is restricted to in-frame clones and leaves out a portion. Here the sample spans approximately 130,000 clones, 86% being singletons. The sample comprised blood. The receptors derive from a person between 18 and 69 years old in good health.

Concerning this clone: The sample contains more than one DNA sequence encoding this CDR3. The chain has TRBV15 and TRBJ2-3, with D tentatively TRBD2 (6 bases). V lost 6 bases and J lost 6, with 13 bases in between. Germline V gene data show CDR1 as LNHNV and CDR2 as YYDKDF (reference sequence). CDR3 length: 13 amino acids. CDR3 in amino acids: CATSMEGPDTQYF. The DNA for the CDR3 is TGTGCCACCAGTATGGAGGGGCCGGATACGCAGTATTTT.

The genes are TRBV6-1 and TRBJ2-6, with 8 bases fitting TRBD1. V lost 6 bases, J lost 2 bases, and 0 bases stayed unmatched. The germline V gene has CDR1 MNHNS and CDR2 SASEGT. This CDR3 is built from 14 residues. In DNA form, the CDR3 reads TGTGCCAGCAGACAGGGGGCTGGGGCCAACGTCCTGACTTTC. Its protein is CASRQGAGANVLTF.

The table lists this clone with a count of one. This chain joins TRBV5-1 and TRBJ2-1, with D possibly TRBD1 on 6 matching bases. Germline values: CDR1 SGHRS, CDR2 YFSETQ. V lost 9 bases and J lost 10, with 20 bases in between. CDR3 length: 13 residues. The CDR3 spells CATFQDGTGEQFF. The CDR3 DNA follows: TGCGCCACTTTCCAGGACGGAACAGGGGAGCAGTTCTTC.

This chain uses TRBV19 with TRBJ1-1, with D perhaps TRBD1 (6 bases). In germline, CDR1 is LNHDA, CDR2 SQIVND (reference sequence). The CDR3 is made up of 13 amino acids. The V end was cut by 8 bases, the J end by 1 base, with 11 bases between. For the CDR3, the DNA is TGTGCCAGTGAAGACAGGAGGAACACTGAAGCTTTCTTT. Encoded protein: CASEDRRNTEAFF.

The chain couples TRBV29-1 to TRBJ1-2, with D possibly TRBD1 on 5 matching bases. Germline V gene sequence: CDR1 SQVTM, CDR2 ANQGSEA. The CDR3 extends over 14 amino acids. V lost 7 bases and J lost 0, with 15 bases in between. DNA for the CDR3: TGCAGCGGGGGAGACAGACCAACTAACTATGGCTACACCTTC. Protein sequence: CSGGDRPTNYGYTF. The full variable domain, in which reference TRBV29-1 and TRBJ1-2 provide the parts outside the CDR3, is SAVISQKPSRDICQRGTSLTIQCQVDSQVTMMFWYRQQPGQSLTLIATANQGSEATYESGFVIDKFPISRPNLTFSTLTVSNMSPEDSSIYLCSGGDRPTNYGYTFGSGTRLTVV.

V and J are TRBV2 and TRBJ2-2, with TRBD2 as a possible D gene (6 bases). The germline CDR1 and CDR2 sequences are SNHLY and FYNNEI. This CDR3 is 18 amino acids long. Trimming removed 4 bases at V and 7 bases at J, with 25 bases between. The CDR3 DNA follows: TGTGCCAGCAGTGGGTCGTTAGCGGACCCGCGACGGGGCGGGGAGCTGTTTTTT. Translation: CASSGSLADPRRGGELFF.

CDR3 region: CASISVRRNQPQHF. CDR3 bases: TGTGCCAGCATTTCGGTTAGGCGGAATCAGCCCCAGCATTTT. This chain uses TRBV6-1 with TRBJ1-5, with D unresolved. Germline V gene data show CDR1 as MNHNS and CDR2 as SASEGT. The CDR3 loop spans 14 amino acids. V lost 7 bases, J lost 4 bases, and 14 bases lay in between.

V gene TRBV2 combines with J gene TRBJ2-5; weak D call: TRBD2 (6 bases). The CDR3 runs to 14 residues. CDR1 SNHLY and CDR2 FYNNEI come from the germline V gene. Deletions cut 1 base from V and 5 bases from J, with 11 bases between. Here the CDR3 reads CASSEGPGRETQYF. Written as DNA, the CDR3 is TGTGCCAGCAGTGAAGGCCCGGGGAGGGAGACCCAGTACTTC.

The chain combines TRBV5-1 with TRBJ2-3, with 8 bases lining up with TRBD2. Per the germline V gene, CDR1 is SGHRS and CDR2 is YFSETQ. This CDR3 is 17 amino acids long. After removal of 4 bases from V and 0 bases from J, the junction contained 10 bases not matched to a gene. The CDR3 region is CASSLYKTSGSTDTQYF. The CDR3 DNA reads as TGCGCCAGCAGCCTATATAAAACTAGCGGTAGCACAGATACGCAGTATTTT.

The chain recombines TRBV27 with TRBJ2-1, with 14 positions matching TRBD2. J was trimmed by 0 bases and V by 5 bases; bases with no gene match: 12. The V gene's germline CDR1 is MNHEY and CDR2 SMNVEV (reference sequence). The CDR3 length is 20 residues. The CDR3 DNA is TGTGCCAGCAGTCGTTTCGTTGCAGGGACTAGCGGGAGCTCCTACAATGAGCAGTTCTTC. This sequence encodes CASSRFVAGTSGSSYNEQFF.

The rearrangement links TRBV4-1 to TRBJ1-6; the D is unclear. Germline CDR1 is MGHRA and CDR2 is YSYEKL. The CDR3 extends over 15 amino acids. Trimming removed 1 base from V and 6 bases from J, with 10 bases in between. The CDR3 is CASSQAAFGNSPLHF. The CDR3 coding sequence is TGCGCCAGCAGCCAAGCGGCTTTCGGTAATTCACCCCTCCACTTT.

This clone was counted a single time. V is TRBV7-2 and J is TRBJ2-7, with TRBD2 identical over 7 bases. The CDR3 is 13 amino acids. The germline V gene has CDR1 SGHTA and CDR2 FQGNSA. V gave up 2 bases and J gave up 5 bases; unmatched junction bases: 3. The CDR3 is CASSLLADNEQYF. DNA for the CDR3: TGTGCCAGCAGCTTACTAGCGGATAACGAGCAGTACTTC.

The rearrangement links TRBV7-6 to TRBJ2-1; D may be TRBD2 (6 bases). Germline CDR1 reads SGHVS; CDR2 reads FNYEAQ. Trimming pared 1 base from V and 3 bases from J, leaving 16 bases between. The CDR3 covers 17 residues. The DNA of the CDR3 is TGTGCCAGCAGCTTAGTGGGCAGGGTGGGACTCTACAATGAGCAGTTCTTC. Translation: CASSLVGRVGLYNEQFF.

The J gene is TRBJ2-5, the V gene TRBV19, with D hard to call. V was shortened by 9 bases and J by 5 bases, with 13 bases between the two germline ends. The CDR3 has 12 residues. The germline gives CDR1 LNHDA, CDR2 SQIVND (reference sequence). CDR3 coding DNA: TGTGCCAGCAGCGACCCAACTGAGACCCAGTACTTC. It codes for CASSDPTETQYF.

The chain couples TRBV6-1 to TRBJ1-2, with a weak D call TRBD1 (6 bases). Germline V lookup: CDR1 MNHNS, CDR2 SASEGT. Trimming left V 4 bases short and J 4 bases short, with 10 bases between. There are 13 residues in the CDR3. CDR3 DNA sequence: TGTGCCAGCAGTGTACAGGGTTTCTATGGCTACACCTTC. It translates to CASSVQGFYGYTF.

The V gene is TRBV4-3, the J gene TRBJ1-2; 12 nucleotides agree with TRBD1. With V trimmed by 2 bases and J by 2 bases, 15 bases remained unmatched. The germline CDR1 and CDR2 sequences are LGHNA and YSLEER. There are 20 residues in the CDR3. The CDR3 DNA reads TGCGCCAGCAGCCAACACAAAACCTCGGGACAGGGGGCCCTCAACTATGGCTACACCTTC. Its translation: CASSQHKTSGQGALNYGYTF.

To note about this clone: The junction and the germline gene differ at one end; a read error may be behind it. This chain connects TRBV5-1 to TRBJ1-5, with 7 bases lining up with TRBD1. Germline CDR1 reads SGHRS; CDR2 reads YFSETQ. The CDR3 sequence is 17 residues long. In nucleotides, the CDR3 is TGCGCCAGCAGCTTGGCACCAACCGGGACAGCAGGGCAGCTCCAGCATTTT. Residues: CASSLAPTGTAGQLQHF. The full variable domain, with the rest looked up from reference TRBV5-1 and TRBJ1-5, is KAGVTQTPRYLIKTRGQQVTLSCSPISGHRSVSWYQQTPGQGLQFLFEYFSETQRNKGNFPGRFSGRQFSNSRSEMNVSTLELGDSALYLCASSLAPTGTAGQLQHFGDGTRLSIL.

This chain connects TRBV13 to TRBJ2-5; possibly TRBD2 for D (6 bases). Germline V gives CDR1 PRHDT, CDR2 FYEKMQ (reference sequence). This CDR3 is 16 amino acids long. The V end was cut by 2 bases, the J end by 1 base, with 14 bases between. As DNA, the CDR3 is TGTGCCAGCAGCTTAAGCCCGGCGGGGACCCAAGAGACCCAGTACTTC. Amino acids: CASSLSPAGTQETQYF.

This clone was observed a handful of times. V and J are TRBV6-5 and TRBJ2-7; D gene ambiguous. The CDR3 length is 13 residues. Germline CDR1 MNHEY, CDR2 SVGAGI. Trimming removed 4 bases from V and 2 bases from J, with 9 bases in between. The CDR3 loop is CASSSLYTYEQYF. CDR3 DNA: TGTGCCAGCAGTTCCCTTTATACCTACGAGCAGTACTTC.

The chain combines TRBV9 with TRBJ2-7, with no clear D. CDR3 length: 15 residues. V lost 0 bases and J 0 bases, leaving 10 bases between the germline ends. Germline V lookup: CDR1 SGDLS, CDR2 YYNGEE. The DNA of the CDR3 is TGTGCCAGCAGCGTAGGTGGGGTGAACTCCTACGAGCAGTACTTC. Translating gives CASSVGGVNSYEQYF. Complete variable domain (other parts from reference TRBV9 and TRBJ2-7): DSGVTQTPKHLITATGQRVTLRCSPRSGDLSVYWYQQSLDQGLQFLIQYYNGEERAKGNILERFSAQQFPDLHSELNLSSLELGDSALYFCASSVGGVNSYEQYFGPGTRLTVT.

This chain links TRBV2 with TRBJ1-4, with 10 positions matching TRBD1. CDR1 SNHLY and CDR2 FYNNEI come from the germline V gene. The CDR3 covers 15 residues. After removal of 5 bases from V and 7 bases from J, the junction contained 7 bases not matched to a gene. CDR3 coding DNA: TGTGCCAGCAGTCCTCGACAGGGGGCTGGTGAAAAACTGTTTTTT. As protein: CASSPRQGAGEKLFF.

This clone has just one count. CDR3: CASSLIPVTEQYF. The CDR3 coding sequence is TGTGCCAGCAGCTTGATCCCAGTCACCGAGCAGTACTTC. The rearrangement joins TRBV11-3 to TRBJ2-7; no reliable D call. CDR3 size: 13 residues. CDR1 is SGHNT, CDR2 YENEEA, per germline. The V end lost 3 bases, the J end lost 6 bases, and 12 bases lay between the germline ends.

The V and J genes are TRBV9 and TRBJ2-1; D might be TRBD1 or TRBD2, each matching 6 bases. CDR1 is SGDLS and CDR2 is YYNGEE in the germline V gene. Trimming shortened V by 0 bases and J by 8 bases, and 15 bases separated the two germline ends. CDR3 length: 15 residues. The CDR3 nucleotides read TGTGCCAGCAGCGTAGCCGGGGGCTCCTTCTATGAGCAGTTCTTC. Translated, it gives CASSVAGGSFYEQFF.

This clone was counted a few times. The gene calls are TRBV5-4 and TRBJ1-1, with D perhaps matching TRBD1 (5 bases). Germline V gene data show CDR1 as SGHNT and CDR2 as YYREEE (reference sequence). Trimming stripped 4 bases from V and 7 bases from J, with 14 bases between. The CDR3 has 13 amino acids. The CDR3 region is CASSVSQGFEAFF. The CDR3 DNA reads TGTGCCAGCAGCGTTTCCCAGGGCTTTGAAGCTTTCTTT.

This chain uses TRBV9 with TRBJ2-7; tentative D call: TRBD1 (5 bases). The V gene lost 0 bases and the J gene lost 3 bases, with 13 bases spanning the gap. The CDR3 has 15 amino acids. Germline CDR1 is SGDLS and CDR2 is YYNGEE. The DNA for the CDR3 is TGTGCCAGCAGCGTAGGGGTGACAGAGCTCTACGAGCAGTACTTC. Protein sequence: CASSVGVTELYEQYF.

CDR3 in DNA: TGTGCCAGCAGTGTTCGACCCGGGGACAATGAGCAGTTCTTC. Translated, it gives CASSVRPGDNEQFF. The chain links TRBV2 to TRBJ2-1; maybe TRBD2 (5 bases). The germline V gene encodes CDR1 SNHLY and CDR2 FYNNEI. The CDR3 has 14 residues. V lost 4 bases and J 5 bases, leaving 12 bases between the germline ends.

The chain recombines TRBV15 with TRBJ2-3, with 12 nucleotides matching TRBD2. The ends lost 8 bases at V and 5 bases at J; junction bases unmatched: 5. The CDR3 extends over 14 amino acids. CDR1 and CDR2 from the germline V gene are LNHNV and YYDKDF (reference sequence). CDR3 loop: CATGASGGVDTQYF. Written as DNA, the CDR3 is TGTGCCACCGGGGCTAGCGGGGGGGTAGATACGCAGTATTTT.

The chain has TRBV14 and TRBJ1-1; tentatively, D is TRBD1 (5 bases). Germline V gene sequence: CDR1 SGHDN, CDR2 FVKESK. The CDR3 spans 15 residues. V gave up 0 bases and J gave up 4 bases, with 12 bases separating them. The CDR3 loop reads CASSQEAGYGTEAFF. In DNA, the CDR3 is TGTGCCAGCAGCCAAGAAGCAGGGTACGGCACTGAAGCTTTCTTT.